Included here is one TCR beta chain sequence, with context. Antigen unknown. The data belong to a study of T-cell memory formation after mild COVID-19. Study-level results: Contracting CD8+ clones were enriched in EMRA, CD4+ mainly in CM and EM.

This CDR3 is 14 amino acids long. The germline V gene has CDR1 SGHNT and CDR2 YYREEE (reference sequence). With 2 bases removed from V and 7 bases from J, the gap between germline ends came to 12 bases. TCRdb reprocessed the 5' RACE reads with MiXCR, giving one entry per CDR3 protein. The sample yields approximately 490,000 distinct CDR3 sequences, around 20% seen once. The rearrangement joins TRBV5-4 to TRBJ1-4; D is unresolved. The sequenced sample was PBMCs or a T cell subset sorted from them (not recorded which). The receptor comes from an adult woman who had mild COVID-19 (a few samples of this study predate the infection). Cell type and time point are not known. CDR3 loop: CASSFRSPGEKLFF. Written as DNA, the CDR3 is TGTGCCAGCAGCTTTCGGAGTCCGGGTGAAAAACTGTTTTTT.